The text below deals with one TCR beta chain. The antigen is undetermined. This sample is drawn from a study of cytomegalovirus exposure and HLA in healthy donors. Among the approximately 130 subjects of the validation cohort, separate from the roughly 700-subject first cohort, were the donors. Here immunoSEQ multiplex PCR was the method, and the copy in TCRdb shows in-frame clones only, minus some. Here the sample spans approximately 49,000 clones, roughly nine tenths being singletons. CDR1 is SGHTA, CDR2 FQGNSA, per germline. Losses at the gene ends were 6 bases for V and 8 bases for J; bases not matched to a gene: 10. This CDR3 has 15 amino acids. Regarding the study as a whole: The tendency of first-cohort TCR clusters to co-occur in the roughly 130 validation repertoires emerged from a later analysis.

The sequenced sample was PBMCs. The sequence was collected from a young man in good health and CMV-seronegative. The gene calls are TRBV7-2 and TRBJ2-3; 11 nucleotides line up with TRBD2. Written as DNA, the CDR3 is TGTGCCAGCAGTCCGCTAGCGGGAGGAGTAGTTACGCAGTATTTT. It codes for CASSPLAGGVVTQYF.